A selection of T cell receptor beta chains follows, all from one sample in a study of siplizumab effects on memory and regulatory T cells. Profiling relied on immunoSEQ multiplex PCR, and the TCRdb table lists in-frame clones only, not all of them. The repertoire has under 150,000 clones, around 94% of them found once; the top ten carry about 1.8%. Sequences were obtained from non-Treg CD4+ T cells sorted from blood. Every receptor here comes from a human donor in good health. Both conserved end residues are part of each CDR3. A D gene is named only where the DNA matches it firmly. Expanded clones get a size class; other rows say once, few or many, or leave the size out.

V	D	size	J	DNA	CDR3
TRBV27	.	.	TRBJ2-2	TGTGCCAGCAGTCTCGCTGGGCTTGCCGGGGAGCTGTTTTTT	CASSLAGLAGELFF
TRBV7-2	TRBD1	.	TRBJ1-5	TGTGCCAGCAGGGCAACAGGGGGCAACAATCAGCCCCAGCATTTT	CASRATGGNNQPQHF
TRBV7-2	.	once	TRBJ1-5	TGTGCCAGCAGCGTCCACAGAAACAATCAGCCCCAGCATTTT	CASSVHRNNQPQHF
TRBV19	TRBD1	.	TRBJ1-4	TGTGCCAGTAGGCACTCCGGACAGGGGGACGAAAAACTGTTTTTT	CASRHSGQGDEKLFF
TRBV5-1	TRBD1	.	TRBJ2-5	TGCGCCAGCAGCTTGGTCGGGACAGGGTCCGAGACCCAGTACTTC	CASSLVGTGSETQYF
TRBV18	.	once	TRBJ1-1	TGTGCCAGCTCACCACGGCGGGACACTGAAGCTTTCTTT	CASSPRRDTEAFF
TRBV28	.	.	TRBJ2-3	TGTGCCAGCAGTTCGGGGACTAGCACAGATACGCAGTATTTT	CASSSGTSTDTQYF
TRBV9	.	.	TRBJ2-7	TGTGCCAGCAGCGGTTATAGGGGGGCCTACGAGCAGTACTTC	CASSGYRGAYEQYF
TRBV7-9	.	.	TRBJ1-1	TGTGCCAGCAGCTCGCCAACAGTGAGTCCAGGGTACGCTTTCTTT	CASSSPTVSPGYAFF
TRBV10-3	.	.	TRBJ1-1	TGTGCCATCAGTGCACAGGCCCCGAACACTGAAGCTTTCTTT	CAISAQAPNTEAFF
TRBV5-4	.	.	TRBJ2-7	TGTGCCAGCAGCTTGCCGGGAGTGACCTACGAGCAGTACTTC	CASSLPGVTYEQYF
TRBV5-6	.	.	TRBJ1-4	TGTGCCAGCAGCTTTGGATATATTAATGAAAAACTGTTTTTT	CASSFGYINEKLFF
TRBV19	TRBD2	.	TRBJ2-1	TGTGCCAGTCAGCAAACCCTGCTAGCGGGGGGGCTCAATGAGCAGTTCTTC	CASQQTLLAGGLNEQFF
TRBV5-1	.	.	TRBJ2-5	TGCGCCAGCAGCGGGGGGACTGGCCCCGCGGAGACCCAGTACTTC	CASSGGTGPAETQYF
TRBV19	.	.	TRBJ1-1	TGTGCCAGTAGTATAGCGCGGGCTACCAACACTGAAGCTTTCTTT	CASSIARATNTEAFF
TRBV7-3	.	.	TRBJ1-1	TGTGCCAGCAGCTTAGCCAGACTGAACACTGAAGCTTTCTTT	CASSLARLNTEAFF
TRBV30	.	.	TRBJ2-5	TGTGCCTGGAGTGTCGGAACAGGGCCAACCCAGTACTTC	CAWSVGTGPTQYF
TRBV7-6	.	.	TRBJ2-5	TGTGCCAGCAGCCCAACTGTAGGCACCCCCGAGACCCAGTACTTC	CASSPTVGTPETQYF